A selection of T cell receptor beta chains follows, all from one sample in a study of blood T cells in healthy people across ages. TCRdb passed the 5' RACE reads through MiXCR, listing each CDR3 protein once. This sample has 920,000 or so distinct CDR3 sequences, with over 35% found just once. Sequenced material: blood. The origin of the receptors is an older woman in good health. Each CDR3 is given with its conserved first and last residue.

>TRBV28|TRBJ2-7
CASSPYLSYEQYF
>TRBV5-4|TRBJ2-3
CASSLGTSGPDTQYF
>TRBV14|TRBJ2-7
CASSQEGLGHYEQYF
>TRBV20-1|TRBJ2-7
CSAWVTSGRAHEQYF
>TRBV20-1|TRBJ1-1
CSAGSRQNWNTEAFF
>TRBV2|TRBJ2-7
CASSKAPYEQYF
>TRBV4-1|TRBJ2-5
CASSQPLAPDSYNEQYF
>TRBV29-1|TRBJ2-1
CSVLEQGVATSTDNEQFF
>TRBV27|TRBJ2-1
CASSLRKGVGRASSYNEQFF
>TRBV6-2/TRBV6-3|TRBJ2-5
CASRDGRREQYF
>TRBV10-3|TRBJ2-1
CAIGDRDEQFF
>TRBV27|TRBJ1-6
CASSPRGLGNSPLHF
>TRBV11-2|TRBJ2-3
CASSLGQDSTDTQYF